What follows is one T cell receptor (beta chain) and its context. This sample was taken from a study of blood T cell repertoires in COVID-19. The CDR3 sequence is 14 residues long. Germline V gene data show CDR1 as SEHNR and CDR2 as FQNEAQ (reference sequence). Losses at the gene ends were 7 bases for V and 6 bases for J; bases not matched to a gene: 5. The protocol was immunoSEQ multiplex PCR, while the TCRdb copy is restricted to in-frame clones and leaves out a portion. Of approximately 300,000 clones listed, 80% to 90% are singletons. This receptor was obtained from a man between 18 and 29 years old who had recovered from COVID-19. The specimen sequenced was peripheral blood. This chain links TRBV7-9 with TRBJ2-1; TRBD2 agrees at 11 bases. Here the CDR3 DNA reads TGTGCCAGCACCATAGCGGGAGGGCCCAATGAGCAGTTCTTC. Its translation is CASTIAGGPNEQFF.